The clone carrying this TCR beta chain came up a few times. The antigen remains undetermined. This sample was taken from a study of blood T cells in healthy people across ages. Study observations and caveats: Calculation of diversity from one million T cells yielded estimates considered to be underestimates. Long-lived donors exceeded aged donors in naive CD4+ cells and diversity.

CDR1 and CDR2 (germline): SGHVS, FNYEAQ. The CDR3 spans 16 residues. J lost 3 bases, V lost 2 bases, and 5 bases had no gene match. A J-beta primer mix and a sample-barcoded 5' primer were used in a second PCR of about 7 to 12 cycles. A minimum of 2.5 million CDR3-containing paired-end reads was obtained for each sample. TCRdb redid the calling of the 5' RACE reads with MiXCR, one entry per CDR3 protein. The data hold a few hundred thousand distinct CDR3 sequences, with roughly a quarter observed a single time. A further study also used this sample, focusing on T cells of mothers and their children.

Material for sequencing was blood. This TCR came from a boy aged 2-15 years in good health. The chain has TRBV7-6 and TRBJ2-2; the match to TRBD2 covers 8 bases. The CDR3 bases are TGTGCCAGCAGCTTAAGAGCGGGAGTAGACACCGGGGAGCTGTTTTTT. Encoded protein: CASSLRAGVDTGELFF. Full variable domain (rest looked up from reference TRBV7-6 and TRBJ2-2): GAGVSQSPRYKVTKRGQDVALRCDPISGHVSLYWYRQALGQGPEFLTYFNYEAQQDKSGLPNDRFSAERPEGSISTLTIQRTEQRDSAMYRCASSLRAGVDTGELFFGEGSRLTVL.